The rows below give T cell receptor beta chains drawn from one sample of a study of T cell repertoires in chronic hepatitis B. Data came from immunoSEQ multiplex PCR; TCRdb stores just in-frame clones and leaves some out. Found here are some 580 clones, roughly 82% of them singletons; the top ten hold 25% to 35%. The sequenced sample consisted of total CD8+ T cells from PBMCs. The receptors shown here come from a human donor with chronic hepatitis B virus infection. Each CDR3 is given with its conserved first and last residue. D genes are given only for firm matches. Expanded clones are given a class, and other clones once, few, many or no size at all.

TRBJ2-3,TRBD2,TRBV28,-,TGTGCCAGCACCTCCGTGGCATCTAGCGGGGGGGCAGATACGCAGTATTTT,CASTSVASSGGADTQYF
TRBJ1-1,-,TRBV7-9,-,TGTGCCAGCAGCTTAGGAGGGTGGGCTTTCTTT,CASSLGGWAFF
TRBJ2-7,-,TRBV6-5,-,TGTGCCAGCTCCCTAGGCAGGGTGGCCGAGCAGTACTTC,CASSLGRVAEQYF
TRBJ1-3,-,TRBV28,hyperexpanded,TGTGCCAGCCCTCTGAAGGGTCCCTCTGGAAACACCATATATTTT,CASPLKGPSGNTIYF
TRBJ1-6,-,TRBV6-4,-,TGTGCCAGCAGTGACTCGATTGAGGGAAATTCACCCCTCCACTTT,CASSDSIEGNSPLHF
TRBJ2-2,TRBD2,TRBV9,-,TGTGCCAGCAGCATTAGCGGGGCGGGGGTCGGGGAGCTGTTTTTT,CASSISGAGVGELFF
TRBJ1-2,-,TRBV6-4,-,TGTGCCAGCAGTGACTCTGAAGGGGGCTATGGCTACACCTTC,CASSDSEGGYGYTF
TRBJ1-5,-,TRBV27,-,TGTGCCAGCAGTCCTTCGGGGGTCAATCAGCCCCAGCATTTT,CASSPSGVNQPQHF
TRBJ2-3,-,TRBV6-1,-,TGTGCCAGCACCGGCGGGGAGGCAGATACGCAGTATTTT,CASTGGEADTQYF
TRBJ2-7,TRBD1,TRBV4-1,-,TGCGCCAGCAGCCAAGATCAAGGGGGCGGCTACGAGCAGTACTTC,CASSQDQGGGYEQYF
TRBJ1-2,-,TRBV7-9,-,TGTGCCAGCAGCTTAGCGGTGGATGGCTACACCTTC,CASSLAVDGYTF
TRBJ1-1,-,TRBV11-2,once,TGTGCCAGCAGCTTAAACGGTCAGAACACTGAAGCTTTCTTT,CASSLNGQNTEAFF
TRBJ1-2,-,TRBV7-9,-,TGTGCCAGCAGCTTAGTGGGGGACGGCTACACCTTC,CASSLVGDGYTF
TRBJ2-1,-,TRBV9,-,TGTGCCAGCAGCCACCCGGACGGAGACAATGAGCAGTTCTTC,CASSHPDGDNEQFF
TRBJ1-1,-,TRBV6-5,-,TGTGCCAGCAGTCCCCTTTATAACACTGAAGCTTTCTTT,CASSPLYNTEAFF
TRBJ2-3,TRBD2,TRBV6-4,-,TGTGCCAGCGCGACTAGCGGGGGGGCCGGGACAGATACGCAGTATTTT,CASATSGGAGTDTQYF
TRBJ2-1,-,TRBV27,-,TGTGCCAGCAGTTTAAGAGGGAACGGGGCTGAGCAGTTCTTC,CASSLRGNGAEQFF
TRBJ2-7,-,TRBV29-1,-,TGCAGCGTTGCGGGCTCGCGGAGCGAGCAGTACTTC,CSVAGSRSEQYF
TRBJ2-3,TRBD1,TRBV10-1,once,TGCGCCAGCAGCGAGGGACAGGGGGCGACGGATACGCAGTATTTT,CASSEGQGATDTQYF
TRBJ1-2,-,TRBV28,once,TGTGCCAGCAGTCCAGTCGTATACTATGGCTACACCTTC,CASSPVVYYGYTF
TRBJ2-7,TRBD2,TRBV7-6,-,TGTGCCAGCAGCTTAGGGGCCAGGGCTAGCGGGAATACCTACGAGCAGTACTTC,CASSLGARASGNTYEQYF
TRBJ1-5,TRBD1,TRBV11-2,-,TGTGCCAGCAGCTCGACAGGGGTTCATCAGCCCCAGCATTTT,CASSSTGVHQPQHF
TRBJ1-2,-,TRBV19,-,TGTGCCAGTAGTATAGGGGTGGACGGCTACACCTTC,CASSIGVDGYTF
TRBJ2-3,TRBD1,TRBV18,-,TGTGCCAGCTCACCAACCCCGGGACAGGTTATTCGTAGCACAGATACGCAGTATTTT,CASSPTPGQVIRSTDTQYF
TRBJ2-5,-,TRBV7-3,-,TGTGCCAGCAGCTTAGGGTTGAGGGGCCAAGAGACCCAGTACTTC,CASSLGLRGQETQYF
TRBJ2-7,TRBD2,TRBV6-5,-,TGTGCCAGCAGTTACTCTGCGGGGGGCTACGAGCAGTACTTC,CASSYSAGGYEQYF
TRBJ2-7,-,TRBV7-9,-,TGTGCCAGCAGCAGGACGGTCTACGGGCAGTACTTC,CASSRTVYGQYF
TRBJ2-3,-,TRBV13,once,TGTGCCAGCAGCTCCACCCCGGGGGCAGATACGCAGTATTTT,CASSSTPGADTQYF
TRBJ2-7,TRBD1,TRBV11-3,-,TGTGCCAGCGCCCACCGGGACAGGTCCTACGAGCAGTACTTC,CASAHRDRSYEQYF
TRBJ1-1,-,TRBV27,once,TGTGCCAGCAGGTTAAGGCCCGCTTCGGGTCTCACTGAAGCTTTCTTT,CASRLRPASGLTEAFF
TRBJ2-1,TRBD1,TRBV27,once,TGTGCCAGCAGCACCGGGACAGGGTATGGCAATGAGCAGTTCTTC,CASSTGTGYGNEQFF
TRBJ2-5,-,TRBV10-2,-,TGCGCCAGCAGTGGCCTTCAGGGGGAGACCCAGTACTTC,CASSGLQGETQYF
TRBJ1-1,-,TRBV11-2,-,TGTGCCAGCAGCCCTGGGATGGAGGTGAACACTGAAGCTTTCTTT,CASSPGMEVNTEAFF
TRBJ2-7,TRBD1,TRBV2,-,TGTGCCAGCATTCGACAGGGGTCCTACGAGCAGTACTTC,CASIRQGSYEQYF
TRBJ1-2,-,TRBV11-2,-,TGTGCCAGCAGCTCCAAGGAGGGGGTACGAAACTATGGCTACACCTTC,CASSSKEGVRNYGYTF
TRBJ2-1,-,TRBV27,-,TGTGCCAGCAGTTTACCCCCCTACAATGAGCAGTTCTTC,CASSLPPYNEQFF
TRBJ1-1,-,TRBV5-1,once,TGCGCCAGCAGCTTGGCCCGCGGGGGGGATACTGAAGCTTTCTTT,CASSLARGGDTEAFF
TRBJ1-2,TRBD1,TRBV5-6,few,TGTGCCAGCAGCTTGGAAGAGGGGGCGCGGGGCTACACCTTC,CASSLEEGARGYTF